This TCR beta chain was observed in a study of OX40 agonist ivuxolimab in advanced cancers. Background for the entire study: Ivuxolimab was an agonistic, fully human IgG2 monoclonal antibody directed against OX40 (CD134), a costimulatory receptor. Intravenous ivuxolimab was administered to patients every 2 weeks at six dose levels: 0.01, 0.1, 0.3, 1.5, 3 and 10 mg/kg. Of the 50 to 55 patients in dose escalation, 19 had hepatocellular carcinoma, some 15 had melanoma, 9 had renal cell carcinoma and 9 had head and neck cancer. A male proportion of about 79% and a mean age of around 60 years, ranging from roughly 23 to 80, were recorded for the dose-escalation cohort. Patients were allowed to have had prior anti-PD-1, anti-PD-L1 or anti-CTLA-4 therapy, and less than 45% of the dose-escalation patients had previously received checkpoint inhibitors. Partial responses occurred in three dose-escalation patients: two with cutaneous melanoma and one with hepatocellular carcinoma. The point of sequencing TCRbeta in the periphery was to test whether ivuxolimab changed TCR sequence diversity and drove clonal T-cell expansion. The paper covers the monotherapy dose-escalation part of the phase I ivuxolimab trial, which included N ≈ 50 patients.

Turning to this clone: Its antigen is still unknown. Base quality data are lacking; no much larger clone is found one base away.

To sequence the TCRbeta CDR3 region, genomic DNA was isolated from the sorted cells. The immunoSEQ Assay was used to sequence the TCRbeta CDR3 regions. TCRdb provides this immuneACCESS table in a form limited to in-frame rearrangements. Some clones are lacking; in checked studies, under half of them reflect an unresolved V gene, and why the rest are absent is not known. Across this sample there are tens of thousands of clones, with just over 90% seen only once. The ten largest make up around 12% of the sample. The trial excluded patients who had a history of autoimmune disease or who were on systemic immunosuppression. Peripheral blood for TCR sequencing was drawn from every dose cohort at baseline, at cycle 4 day 1 and at cycle 7 day 1. The samples were drawn from a first-in-human, open-label, multicenter phase I dose-escalation trial of ivuxolimab. Adults with locally advanced or metastatic head and neck squamous cell, hepatocellular, melanoma or renal cell carcinoma were enrolled in the trial. Before TCR sequencing, CD4+ T cells and CD8+ T cells from peripheral blood were sorted into separate populations.

On the study overall, not on this receptor specifically: At doses from 0.1 to 3.0 mg/kg, clonal expansion was seen in both CD4+ and CD8+ blood T cells between baseline and week 6. After ivuxolimab, more expanded clones were found on average in CD8+ T cells than in CD4+ T cells. Low levels of normalized T-cell clonal expansion were also shown by some nonresponding patients. In the 0.1-3.0 mg/kg groups, partial responders were among the patients with the lowest normalized peripheral clonal expansion, particularly in CD8+ T cells. Which antigens the clonally expanded peripheral T cells were specific for was not determined.

The TCR originated in an adult with an advanced solid tumor such as melanoma, head and neck, liver or kidney cancer. Sample: CD4+ or CD8+ T cells sorted from blood, taken in a trial of the OX40 agonist ivuxolimab.

The CDR3 reads CATGTGGSGNTIYF. The sequenced DNA is TGCGCCACGGGGACAGGGGGCTCTGGAAACACCATATATTTT. The chain was built from TRBV5-1 and TRBJ1-3; the central 11 bases match TRBD1. Per the germline V gene, SGHRS is the CDR1 and YFSETQ is the CDR2. After removal of 9 bases from V and 0 bases from J, the junction retains 2 bases not matched to a gene. Inclusive of the bounding cysteine and phenylalanine, the CDR3 is 14 residues long. Here the CDR3 DNA is all that survives: 42 bases in frame from base 1.